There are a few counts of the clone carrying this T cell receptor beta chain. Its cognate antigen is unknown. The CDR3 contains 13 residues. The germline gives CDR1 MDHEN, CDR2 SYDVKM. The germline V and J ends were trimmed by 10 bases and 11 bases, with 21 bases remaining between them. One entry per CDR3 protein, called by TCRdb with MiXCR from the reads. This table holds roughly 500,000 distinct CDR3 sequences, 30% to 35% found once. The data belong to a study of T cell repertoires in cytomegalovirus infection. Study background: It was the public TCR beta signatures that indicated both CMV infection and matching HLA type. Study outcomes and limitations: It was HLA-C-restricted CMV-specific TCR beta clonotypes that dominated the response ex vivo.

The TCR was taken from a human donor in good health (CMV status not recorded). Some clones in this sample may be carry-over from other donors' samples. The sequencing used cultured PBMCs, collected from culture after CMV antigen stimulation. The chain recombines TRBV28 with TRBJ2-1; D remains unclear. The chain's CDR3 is CATTFQTGRKQFF. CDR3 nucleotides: TGTGCCACCACCTTTCAGACCGGACGGAAGCAGTTCTTC.